Below, one T cell receptor beta chain is given with its context. No antigen is known for it. This entry is derived from a study of Ad26.COV2.S vaccination and SARS-CoV-2 variants. Looking at the study overall: Participant was drawn from the COV1001 Ad26.COV2.S trial arm.

This CDR3 has 15 amino acids. V shed 3 bases and J 4 bases; nucleotides not matched to a gene: 9. CDR1 and CDR2 (germline): GTSNPN, SVGIG (reference sequence). Study conclusions and caveats: Breadth and depth estimates from TCRs may understate total T cell responses. There was reportedly substantial breadth in spike-specific CD8+ and CD4+ T cell responses after vaccination.

Treatment indicated: some 20 received Ad26.COV2.S at low or high dose, single or two shots; about 5 received placebo; per-sample allocation not given. Material that was analyzed had been drawn on day 63 after the first vaccine or placebo injection. An adult of 18-55 years in Boston served as donor. Here immunoSEQ multiplex PCR was the method, and the copy in TCRdb shows in-frame clones only, minus some. The sample records roughly 420,000 clones, 88% being singletons. The V gene is TRBV30, the J gene TRBJ1-3, with 7 bases aligning to TRBD1. The sequencing used peripheral blood, collected in a trial of Ad26.COV2.S vaccine versus placebo. The TCR sequence derives from a person between 18 and 65 years old who received the Ad26.COV2.S COVID-19 vaccine or a placebo. CDR3 residues: CAWSELPGQGNTIYF. The CDR3 DNA follows: TGTGCCTGGAGCGAACTACCGGGACAGGGAAACACCATATATTTT. Full variable domain (missing parts from reference TRBV30 and TRBJ1-3): SQTIHQWPATLVQPVGSPLSLECTVEGTSNPNLYWYRQAAGRGLQLLFYSVGIGQISSEVPQNLSASRPQDRQFILSSKKLLLSDSGFYLCAWSELPGQGNTIYFGEGSWLTVV.